A selection of T cell receptor beta chains follows, all from one sample in a study of T cell repertoires in cytomegalovirus infection. TCRdb fed the reads into MiXCR, producing one record per CDR3 protein. The sample has roughly 500,000 distinct CDR3 sequences, about 11% seen once. The sequencing input was PBMCs. The source of these receptors is a human donor in good health (CMV status not recorded). Some clones in this sample may be carry-over from other donors' samples. Both conserved end residues are part of each CDR3. The D gene is left open where the match is weak. The listing skips clone size in some rows; elsewhere it reads once, few, many or a size class.

clone_size	d_call	v_call	j_call	cdr3_aa	cdr3_nt
many	TRBD1	TRBV7-8	TRBJ1-2	CASSLPDRVGGYTF	TGTGCCAGCAGCTTACCCGACAGGGTTGGTGGCTACACCTTC
.	TRBD1	TRBV5-6	TRBJ1-1	CASSWGQFMNTEAFF	TGTGCCAGCAGCTGGGGACAGTTCATGAACACTGAAGCTTTCTTT
.	TRBD1	TRBV14	TRBJ1-6	CASSLGQASPLHF	TGTGCCAGCAGCTTGGGACAGGCTTCACCCCTCCACTTT
few	TRBD2	TRBV12-3/TRBV12-4	TRBJ2-2	CASSRASGIAGELFF	TGTGCCAGCAGTAGGGCTAGCGGGATTGCCGGGGAGCTGTTTTTT
many	.	TRBV4-2	TRBJ2-1	CASSQVLLQGGDEQFF	TGTGCCAGCAGCCAAGTTTTGTTACAGGGGGGGGATGAGCAGTTCTTC
many	TRBD1	TRBV6-1	TRBJ1-5	CASSEAGQWGNQPQHF	TGTGCCAGCAGTGAAGCGGGACAGTGGGGCAATCAGCCCCAGCATTTT
many	.	TRBV7-2	TRBJ1-4	CASSFGRPNEKLFF	TGTGCCAGCAGCTTCGGCAGGCCTAATGAAAAACTGTTTTTT
once	.	TRBV28	TRBJ2-2	CASSLASEEYNGELFF	TGTGCCAGCAGTTTAGCTAGCGAGGAGTATAACGGGGAGCTGTTTTTT
many	TRBD1	TRBV5-5	TRBJ1-1	CASSLGTESEAFF	TGTGCCAGCAGCCTCGGGACAGAATCTGAAGCTTTCTTT
.	.	TRBV7-9	TRBJ2-1	CASSPVGSGLIDEQFF	TGTGCCAGCAGCCCTGTCGGGAGCGGGTTAATCGATGAGCAGTTCTTC
.	.	TRBV3-1	TRBJ2-1	CASSQEAPERFF	TGTGCCAGCAGCCAAGAGGCCCCCGAGCGGTTCTTC
.	.	TRBV5-6	TRBJ1-1	CASSLTRQNTEAFF	TGTGCCAGCAGCTTGACCAGACAGAACACTGAAGCTTTCTTT
.	TRBD1	TRBV30	TRBJ1-5	CAWSSYGGQGGQPQHF	TGTGCCTGGAGTTCTTATGGGGGACAGGGGGGTCAGCCCCAGCATTTT
many	.	TRBV7-6	TRBJ1-3	CASSFGLSGNTIYF	TGTGCCAGCAGCTTCGGCCTCTCTGGAAACACCATATATTTT
.	TRBD2	TRBV29-1	TRBJ2-1	CSVGGDHGRAYNEQFF	TGCAGCGTTGGAGGGGATCACGGGAGGGCCTACAATGAGCAGTTCTTC
.	TRBD2	TRBV24-1	TRBJ2-1	CATGSGSSYNEQFF	TGTGCCACCGGAAGCGGGAGCTCCTACAATGAGCAGTTCTTC
.	.	TRBV5-1	TRBJ1-2	CASSFSGTSSFDYGYTF	TGCGCCAGCAGCTTTTCCGGGACAAGCTCCTTTGACTATGGCTACACCTTC
many	.	TRBV20-1	TRBJ1-6	CSAREEQYNSPLHF	TGCAGTGCTAGAGAGGAACAATATAATTCACCCCTCCACTTT
.	TRBD1	TRBV12-3/TRBV12-4	TRBJ2-7	CASRTGMGEQYF	TGTGCCAGTAGGACAGGTATGGGCGAGCAGTACTTC
few	.	TRBV15	TRBJ1-5	CATSRDAGGSSNQPQHF	TGTGCCACCAGCAGAGACGCGGGGGGAAGCTCCAATCAGCCCCAGCATTTT
many	TRBD1	TRBV6-1	TRBJ1-5	CASKQGQGIYQPQHF	TGTGCCAGCAAGCAAGGACAGGGAATCTATCAGCCCCAGCATTTT
many	.	TRBV6-6	TRBJ2-1	CASSWASSYNEQFF	TGTGCCAGCAGTTGGGCCAGCTCCTACAATGAGCAGTTCTTC
.	.	TRBV5-1	TRBJ2-5	CASSFGQSGVQETQYF	TGCGCCAGCAGCTTCGGACAGAGTGGAGTCCAAGAGACCCAGTACTTC